Below, one T cell receptor beta chain is given with its context. This specimen belongs to a study of regulatory T cells in long-lasting Graves disease. As to time point: persistent/refractory GD, antithyroid drugs over 5 years with positive TRAb. Extracted PBMC RNA gave rise to the TCR library. Trimming cost V 6 bases and J 4 bases, with 18 bases left between them. Germline CDR1 MGHDK, CDR2 SYGVNS. The CDR3 runs to 15 residues. Researchers made TCR beta libraries by using iRepertoire HTBI primers and running Arm-PCR on CDR3 regions. TCRdb re-called the multiplex PCR reads through MiXCR, storing one row per CDR3 protein. This table has hundreds of thousands of distinct CDR3 sequences, about 30% appearing once.

The chain employs TRBV25-1 and TRBJ2-5, with unresolved D. This TCR was sampled from a female donor with Graves disease. Sample: peripheral blood mononuclear cells (PBMCs), taken when the disease was refractory, from a patient treated with antithyroid drugs. The DNA of the CDR3 is TGTGCCAGCAGCAACCCGGTGGGAAAGGCAGAGACCCAGTACTTC. Its translation: CASSNPVGKAETQYF.